A single sample gave rise to the 28 T cell receptor beta chains below, sequenced in a study of CD8+ T cells in alopecia areata. Extraction of RNA preceded its reverse transcription into cDNA, which served as the sequencing template. Only in-frame clones appear in the TCRdb table, and some are missing; sequencing was by immunoSEQ multiplex PCR. The sample has under 250,000 clones; more than 55% are singletons. The treatment here: oral pan-JAK inhibitor, 5-10 mg twice daily. The input for sequencing was CD4+ T cells sorted from blood, taken at week 44, from a patient treated with tofacitinib. These receptors were taken from a human donor with alopecia areata.

The chain links TRBV6-1 to TRBJ2-7, with D perhaps assigned TRBD1 or TRBD2 (5 bases each). The CDR3 is 15 amino acids. Trimming took off 2 bases at V and 2 bases at J, with 13 bases between the two ends. Germline V gene sequence: CDR1 MNHNS, CDR2 SASEGT. The chain's CDR3 is CASSEFGQGPYEQYF. DNA for the CDR3: TGTGCCAGCAGTGAATTTGGGCAGGGACCCTACGAGCAGTACTTC.

There are a few counts of this clone. The same CDR3 is also encoded by other DNA sequences in this sample. The rearrangement links TRBV5-1 to TRBJ2-7; D is unclear. V was clipped by 0 bases and J by 2 bases, with 12 bases between them. The CDR3 covers 15 residues. From germline, CDR1 is SGHRS and CDR2 YFSETQ. The CDR3 sequence: CASSLEGLRPYEQYF. In nucleotides, the CDR3 is TGCGCCAGCAGCTTGGAAGGGCTGCGACCCTACGAGCAGTACTTC. The variable domain in full, completed from reference TRBV5-1 and TRBJ2-7, reads KAGVTQTPRYLIKTRGQQVTLSCSPISGHRSVSWYQQTPGQGLQFLFEYFSETQRNKGNFPGRFSGRQFSNSRSEMNVSTLELGDSALYLCASSLEGLRPYEQYFGPGTRLTVT.

J is TRBJ2-7 and V is TRBV25-1; no clear D. Germline loops: CDR1 MGHDK, CDR2 SYGVNS. The CDR3 runs 11 residues. Between the trimmed V and J ends, which lost 3 bases and 3 bases, there was a span of 3 bases. CDR3 bases: TGTGCCAGCAGTGACTACTACGAGCAGTACTTC. Its translation: CASSDYYEQYF.

This clone was counted a few times. The chain couples TRBV4-3 to TRBJ1-1, with TRBD1 as a possible D gene (5 bases). The CDR3 runs to 14 residues. The germline V and J ends were trimmed by 3 bases and 1 base, with 9 bases remaining between them. Germline CDR1 is LGHNA and CDR2 is YSLEER. In DNA form, the CDR3 reads TGCGCCAGCAGCCATGCCGGGGCGAACACTGAAGCTTTCTTT. Its protein product is CASSHAGANTEAFF.

CDR3 region: CASRGGQVGQPQHF. The DNA of the CDR3 is TGTGCCAGCCGGGGCGGGCAGGTAGGACAGCCCCAGCATTTT. The chain carries TRBV2 and TRBJ1-5; a possible D gene is TRBD1 (5 bases). The CDR3 sequence is 14 residues long. CDR1 is SNHLY and CDR2 is FYNNEI in the germline V gene. V dropped 8 bases and J dropped 7 bases, with 18 bases sitting between them.

This clone was observed a handful of times. CDR3 coding DNA: TGCAGCGCCAGGACAGGGGTGGGAAACACTGAAGCTTTCTTT. Amino acids: CSARTGVGNTEAFF. This chain uses TRBV29-1 with TRBJ1-1; 9 bases line up with TRBD1. The CDR3 runs 14 residues. The germline gives CDR1 SQVTM, CDR2 ANQGSEA. The V segment lost 7 bases and the J segment 2 bases; nucleotides outside the gene matches: 8.

V and J are TRBV10-3 and TRBJ2-1; TRBD1 agrees at 12 bases. The CDR3 runs to 14 residues. J gave up 7 bases and V 10 bases, and 8 bases lay outside the gene matches. Germline CDR1 is ENHRY and CDR2 is SYGVKD. The CDR3 loop is CATAGTGGINEQFF. CDR3 nucleotides: TGTGCCACCGCCGGGACAGGGGGCATAAATGAGCAGTTCTTC.

The chain is built from TRBV7-6 and TRBJ2-7; D gene unclear. Germline CDR1 reads SGHVS; CDR2 reads FNYEAQ. Trimming left V 5 bases short and J 0 bases short, with 14 bases between. The CDR3 extends over 15 amino acids. CDR3 DNA sequence: TGTGCCAGCAGCCTTAACAGCGATAGCTCCTACGAGCAGTACTTC. This encodes CASSLNSDSSYEQYF. The entire variable domain, with the rest obtained from reference TRBV7-6 and TRBJ2-7, is as follows: GAGVSQSPRYKVTKRGQDVALRCDPISGHVSLYWYRQALGQGPEFLTYFNYEAQQDKSGLPNDRFSAERPEGSISTLTIQRTEQRDSAMYRCASSLNSDSSYEQYFGPGTRLTVT.

The rearrangement uses TRBV9 and TRBJ2-3; the D is unclear. Germline V gives CDR1 SGDLS, CDR2 YYNGEE. V was shortened by 0 bases and J by 11 bases, with 16 bases between the two germline ends. CDR3 length: 14 amino acids. CDR3 sequence reads: CASSVGSERSKQYF. CDR3 DNA sequence: TGTGCCAGCAGCGTAGGCTCGGAGAGGAGTAAGCAGTATTTT.

This clone was counted a few times. The chain uses TRBV30 and TRBJ1-2; no clear D gene. The V end lost 4 bases, the J end lost 1 base, and 13 bases lay between the germline ends. Germline CDR1 GTSNPN, CDR2 SVGIG (reference sequence). The CDR3 covers 14 residues. The CDR3 is CAWTGTDFNYGYTF. The CDR3 region has the DNA TGTGCCTGGACGGGAACCGACTTTAACTATGGCTACACCTTC. The full variable domain, rest sourced from reference TRBV30 and TRBJ1-2, is SQTIHQWPATLVQPVGSPLSLECTVEGTSNPNLYWYRQAAGRGLQLLFYSVGIGQISSEVPQNLSASRPQDRQFILSSKKLLLSDSGFYLCAWTGTDFNYGYTFGSGTRLTVV.

The count of this clone is one. In the same sample, other DNA sequences code for this CDR3. The V gene is TRBV4-3, the J gene TRBJ2-3; 8 positions agree with TRBD1. Germline V gene data show CDR1 as LGHNA and CDR2 as YSLEER. The CDR3 contains 15 residues. V lost 3 bases to trimming and J lost 3 bases; unmatched junction nucleotides: 5. For the CDR3, the DNA is TGCGCCAGCAGCCACCGAGGACAGGGAACAGATACGCAGTATTTT. This translates into CASSHRGQGTDTQYF.

The chain recombines TRBV5-1 with TRBJ2-2; tentative D call: TRBD2 (5 bases). The CDR3 runs to 14 residues. Trimming removed 1 base from V and 6 bases from J, with 10 bases in between. Germline CDR1 reads SGHRS; CDR2 reads YFSETQ. As DNA, the CDR3 is TGCGCCAGCAGCTTGTCCCTAGCCGCCGGGGAGCTGTTTTTT. Translation: CASSLSLAAGELFF.

This clone was found a few times. This chain connects TRBV5-1 to TRBJ1-3; tentatively, D is TRBD1 (5 bases). Trimming took 1 base from V and 3 from J, leaving 11 bases between them. The CDR3 extends over 15 amino acids. Germline V gives CDR1 SGHRS, CDR2 YFSETQ. The CDR3 here is CASSLPGVNGNTIYF. The CDR3 bases are TGCGCCAGCAGCTTGCCGGGGGTGAATGGAAACACCATATATTTT.

The chain carries TRBV10-3 and TRBJ2-7; possibly TRBD2 for D (5 bases). CDR3 length: 13 residues. The germline V gene encodes CDR1 ENHRY and CDR2 SYGVKD. The germline V and J ends were trimmed by 1 base and 4 bases, with 8 bases remaining between them. CDR3 loop: CAISEFRDYEQYF. The CDR3 DNA sequence: TGTGCCATCAGTGAGTTCCGGGATTACGAGCAGTACTTC.

Only one count was recorded for this clone. Here the CDR3 reads CASSGRGPYGYTF. Here the CDR3 DNA reads TGTGCCAGCTCTGGGCGGGGGCCCTATGGCTACACCTTC. V is TRBV2 and J is TRBJ1-2; perhaps TRBD1 as D (6 bases). The CDR3 loop spans 13 amino acids. Trimming took 8 bases from V and 4 from J, leaving 14 bases between them. Germline CDR1 SNHLY, CDR2 FYNNEI.

The chain carries TRBV5-1 and TRBJ2-7; tentative D call: TRBD1 (6 bases). The CDR3 length is 13 residues. With 4 bases removed from V and 4 bases from J, the gap between germline ends came to 12 bases. The V gene's germline CDR1 is SGHRS and CDR2 YFSETQ. The CDR3: CASSHPTGYEQYF. CDR3 in DNA: TGCGCCAGCAGCCACCCGACAGGATACGAGCAGTACTTC.

The chain couples TRBV25-1 to TRBJ1-3; no reliable D call. The CDR3 has 14 amino acids. The V gene lost 2 bases and the J gene lost 0 bases, with 5 bases spanning the gap. CDR1 MGHDK and CDR2 SYGVNS come from the germline V gene. The CDR3 protein is CASSEVGSGNTIYF. In DNA, the CDR3 is TGTGCCAGCAGTGAAGTAGGCTCTGGAAACACCATATATTTT.

The chain recombines TRBV5-5 with TRBJ1-2; TRBD1 matches 7 bases. The CDR3 sequence is 13 residues long. With V trimmed by 3 bases and J by 4 bases, 3 bases remained unmatched. Germline V gene lookup returns CDR1 SGHKS and CDR2 YYEKEE (reference sequence). The CDR3 DNA is TGTGCCAGCAGCTGGGAGGGGGCCTATGGCTACACCTTC. Translating it yields CASSWEGAYGYTF.

Details on this clone: Other DNA variants within this sample encode the same CDR3. The genes are TRBV29-1 and TRBJ1-1, with 8 bases fitting TRBD1. This CDR3 spans 13 amino acids. CDR1 and CDR2 from the germline V gene are SQVTM and ANQGSEA. With V trimmed by 6 bases and J by 1 base, 4 bases remained unmatched. The DNA of the CDR3 is TGCAGCGTGATGGGACAGGAGAACACTGAAGCTTTCTTT. This encodes CSVMGQENTEAFF.

The chain links TRBV7-3 to TRBJ2-3, with TRBD2 matching over 9 bases. In germline, CDR1 is SGHTA, CDR2 FQGTGA. The CDR3 is 14 residues long. Trimming at V came to 5 bases and at J to 5 bases, leaving 5 bases not matched to a gene. CDR3 sequence (DNA): TGTGCCAGCAGCCCCGGGACTAGCCGAGATACGCAGTATTTT. Its protein product is CASSPGTSRDTQYF.

The chain joins TRBV25-1 to TRBJ1-6; D gene uncertain. CDR3 length: 14 residues. The germline V and J ends were trimmed by 9 bases and 0 bases, with 9 bases remaining between them. Per the germline V gene, CDR1 is MGHDK and CDR2 is SYGVNS. CDR3 sequence reads: CASRHSSYNSPLHF. CDR3 in DNA: TGTGCCAGTCGACATAGCTCCTATAATTCACCCCTCCACTTT.

This clone was seen a single time. This sequence joins TRBV4-3 and TRBJ2-3; 11 bases agree with TRBD2. With 0 bases clipped from V and 0 bases from J, the junction kept 2 bases outside the gene matches. The CDR3 contains 17 residues. Germline CDR1 LGHNA, CDR2 YSLEER. The CDR3 sequence: CASSQDRTSGSTDTQYF. The CDR3 DNA reads TGCGCCAGCAGCCAAGATCGGACTAGCGGGAGCACAGATACGCAGTATTTT.

This clone was observed once. The chain employs TRBV11-3 and TRBJ2-1; 8 nucleotides agree with TRBD1. Germline V CDR1 and CDR2: SGHNT, YENEEA. CDR3 length: 16 residues. The trim removed 1 base at V and 7 bases at J, leaving 9 bases unmatched. CDR3 in DNA: TGTGCCAGCAGCTTAGTCGGGCAGGGGGCCTGGAATGAGCAGTTCTTC. It translates to CASSLVGQGAWNEQFF.

This clone turned up a few times. The chain carries TRBV29-1 and TRBJ2-1; D is unresolved. CDR1 SQVTM and CDR2 ANQGSEA come from the germline V gene. This CDR3 comprises 13 residues. The V gene lost 7 bases and the J gene lost 10 bases, with 20 bases spanning the gap. CDR3 amino acids: CSGGLTAFSEQFF. CDR3 DNA: TGCAGCGGGGGTTTGACCGCCTTTTCGGAGCAGTTCTTC.

This clone turned up a few times. The chain employs TRBV29-1 and TRBJ1-1; 7 bases are a match to TRBD1. V lost 4 bases to trimming and J lost 4 bases; unmatched junction nucleotides: 6. Germline CDR1 reads SQVTM; CDR2 reads ANQGSEA. The CDR3 covers 13 residues. The CDR3 coding sequence is TGCAGCGTTGCTCGACAGGGTTCCACTGAAGCTTTCTTT. This encodes CSVARQGSTEAFF.

This clone was counted between two and nine times. The V and J genes are TRBV7-2 and TRBJ2-5; no clear D. Germline CDR1 SGHTA, CDR2 FQGNSA. Trimming removed 1 base at V and 1 base at J, with 7 bases between. The CDR3 covers 14 residues. Here the CDR3 DNA reads TGTGCCAGCAGCTTAGGCTCTATCCAAGAGACCCAGTACTTC. This codes for CASSLGSIQETQYF.

This clone has just a few counts. In DNA form, the CDR3 reads TGTGCCATCAGGAGAGCTAGCGGCTTACCGGGGGATACGCAGTATTTT. It specifies CAIRRASGLPGDTQYF. The chain has TRBV10-3 and TRBJ2-3; 7 nucleotides align to TRBD2. Germline loops: CDR1 ENHRY, CDR2 SYGVKD. V was pared by 6 bases and J by 6 bases, with 15 bases of the junction left unmatched. This CDR3 is built from 16 residues.

The chain couples TRBV4-1 to TRBJ1-2; 8 nucleotides align to TRBD1. This CDR3 region has 13 residues. V lost 4 bases to trimming and J lost 5 bases; unmatched junction nucleotides: 3. Germline CDR1 reads MGHRA; CDR2 reads YSYEKL. DNA of the CDR3: TGCGCCAGCAGCCCACAGGGGGAGTATGGCTACACCTTC. This encodes CASSPQGEYGYTF.